The rows below give T cell receptor beta chains drawn from one sample of a study of CD8 T cells in ankylosing spondylitis. A single record per CDR3 protein comes from TCRdb applying MiXCR to the 5' RACE reads. The sample consists of under 250,000 distinct CDR3 sequences, roughly 6.6% of them appearing once. Sequencing was done on a sample of blood, either unsorted or a sorted T cell fraction (not recorded which). The source is a male donor with ankylosing spondylitis. Both conserved end residues are trimmed from each CDR3.

v_call,j_call,cdr3_length,cdr3_aa
TRBV28,TRBJ2-7,12,ASSVRDRPHEQY
TRBV24-1,TRBJ2-2,16,ATRHPLAGDTNTGELF
TRBV12-3/TRBV12-4,TRBJ1-3,11,ASRATVQNTIY
TRBV20-1,TRBJ2-7,11,SARSTETYEQN
TRBV12-3/TRBV12-4,TRBJ1-5,11,ASSPTGGWPQH
TRBV12-5,TRBJ2-1,13,ASGIGGQGYNEQF
TRBV7-2,TRBJ1-1,10,ASSSRPAEAF
TRBV20-1,TRBJ2-1,12,SASTGVLYNEQF
TRBV27,TRBJ2-7,10,ASWDGFYEQY
TRBV27,TRBJ2-5,14,ASSWVGARGVGTQY
TRBV20-1,TRBJ2-5,14,CARDSQGIGVETQY
TRBV7-9,TRBJ2-7,11,ASSPGIAYEQY
TRBV6-6,TRBJ1-2,11,ASSYNIYPGYT
TRBV7-2,TRBJ2-7,12,ASTSSQGLYEQY
TRBV29-1,TRBJ2-1,13,SVDWASGGAGEQF
TRBV5-1,TRBJ1-1,12,ASSPRGRDTEAF
TRBV6-2/TRBV6-3,TRBJ2-7,13,ASSFDKKSSYEQY
TRBV28,TRBJ2-7,12,ASSLGQAGYEQY
TRBV7-2,TRBJ2-5,13,ASSSKTSWQETQY
TRBV9,TRBJ2-1,14,ASSPPVGRSYNEQF
TRBV6-6,TRBJ1-2,10,ASDHLESGYT
TRBV20-1,TRBJ1-5,11,SATVGGRQPQH
TRBV4-3,TRBJ2-7,12,ASSPGTGKYEQY
TRBV29-1,TRBJ2-2,12,SVEGLADTGELF
TRBV14,TRBJ2-3,14,ASSPGTRQRLDTQY
TRBV18,TRBJ2-7,16,ASSPTPFRDSKTYEQY
TRBV11-2,TRBJ2-1,10,ASSSSRNEQF
TRBV4-2,TRBJ2-2,14,ASSQRTGANTGELF
TRBV7-9,TRBJ1-1,12,ASSSDNKLAEAF
TRBV7-6,TRBJ1-4,15,ASSSRASQGTKEKLF
TRBV15,TRBJ2-5,15,ATSRDRGQGALETQY
TRBV27,TRBJ2-7,14,ASSLVSGALAHEQY
TRBV7-2,TRBJ2-1,15,ASSLLAGGPKYNEQF
TRBV7-9,TRBJ2-5,15,ASSGRSDRSLGKTQY
TRBV11-2,TRBJ2-7,13,ASSSLGGRAQEQY
TRBV6-4,TRBJ2-3,14,ASSPDSPLSTDTQY
TRBV14,TRBJ2-7,9,ASSQGYEQY
TRBV30,TRBJ2-1,15,AWSVIPGQGVTNEQF
TRBV7-9,TRBJ1-3,12,ASSSPGRGNTIY
TRBV29-1,TRBJ1-1,10,SVEGDNPEAF
TRBV12-3/TRBV12-4,TRBJ1-2,11,ASSHPGRFGYT
TRBV9,TRBJ1-2,11,ASSAGQLYGYT
TRBV7-9,TRBJ2-3,13,ASSLETGGKNTQY
TRBV5-1,TRBJ2-1,13,ASSLTSAAVVEQF
TRBV5-4,TRBJ2-1,11,ASSFGTGNEQF
TRBV13,TRBJ2-2,15,ASSTYYRSANTGELF
TRBV20-1,TRBJ1-3,9,SAPTGNTIY
TRBV7-2,TRBJ2-7,10,ASSSPGNEQY
TRBV4-2,TRBJ2-7,12,ASSQVLAGGEQY
TRBV6-5,TRBJ2-7,13,ASSYVLQGGGEQY
TRBV14,TRBJ2-7,13,ASSSRLILSYEQY